A single sample gave rise to the 23 T cell receptor beta chains below, sequenced in a study of early T cells in non-severe SARS-CoV-2 infection. TCRdb recomputed calls from the 5' RACE reads with MiXCR, one row per CDR3 protein. The profile shows 35,000 to 50,000 distinct CDR3 sequences, 20% to 25% of them singletons. The sequences come from whole blood, collected at baseline. These receptors were taken from an adult who was a healthcare worker with PCR-confirmed SARS-CoV-2 infection or an uninfected control (not recorded which).

This clonotype turned up a few times. The chain couples TRBV20-1 to TRBJ1-6; 7 nucleotides agree with TRBD1. Per germline, CDR1 DFQATT and CDR2 SNEGSKA (reference sequence). This CDR3 has 15 amino acids. Trimming removed 4 bases from V and 0 bases from J; junction bases left unmatched: 3. The CDR3 spells CSATDRSSYNSPLHF. The CDR3 nucleotides are TGCAGTGCTACGGACAGGAGCTCCTATAATTCACCCCTCCACTTT.

The genes are TRBV5-1 and TRBJ2-3; D possibly corresponds to TRBD2 (5 bases). Germline V gene lookup returns CDR1 SGHRS and CDR2 YFSETQ. V shed 4 bases and J shed 4 bases, with 13 bases lying between them. The CDR3 totals 14 residues. In DNA form, the CDR3 reads TGCGCCAGCAGCCTGGAGGCCCCCTCAGATACGCAGTATTTT. It translates to CASSLEAPSDTQYF.

The chain carries TRBV7-2 and TRBJ2-7; D is perhaps TRBD1 or TRBD2 (5 bases each). The germline CDR1 and CDR2 sequences are SGHTA and FQGNSA. Trimming stripped 8 bases from V and 4 bases from J, with 18 bases between. CDR3 length equals 14 residues. Written as DNA, the CDR3 is TGTGCCAGCGCCCTAGGGCAGGGACGGTACGAGCAGTACTTC. Its translation: CASALGQGRYEQYF.

There are a few counts of this clonotype. The chain combines TRBV2 with TRBJ1-2; 9 nucleotides line up with TRBD1. From germline, CDR1 is SNHLY and CDR2 FYNNEI. V lost 4 bases to trimming and J lost 5 bases; unmatched junction nucleotides: 5. This CDR3 has 14 amino acids. For the CDR3, the DNA is TGTGCCAGCAGTGGACAGGGGGTCGTATATGGCTACACCTTC. Its protein is CASSGQGVVYGYTF.

The rearrangement uses TRBV2 and TRBJ2-3; 7 positions agree with TRBD1. There are 16 residues in the CDR3. Losses at the gene ends were 2 bases for V and 2 bases for J; bases not matched to a gene: 7. Germline CDR1 SNHLY, CDR2 FYNNEI. CDR3 nucleotides: TGTGCCAGCAGTGAATCGGCAGGGGGTTCCACAGATACGCAGTATTTT. The encoded protein is CASSESAGGSTDTQYF.

This clonotype was observed a few times. The chain recombines TRBV18 with TRBJ2-3; D remains unclear. Germline values: CDR1 KGHSH, CDR2 LQKENI. V lost 0 bases and J lost 0, with 4 bases in between. The CDR3 contains 14 residues. CDR3: CASSPPPSTDTQYF. The CDR3 region has the DNA TGTGCCAGCTCACCACCGCCCAGCACAGATACGCAGTATTTT.

A few counts support this clonotype. The rearrangement joins TRBV2 to TRBJ2-3, with a possible D match to TRBD2 (6 bases). This CDR3 comprises 15 residues. V lost 6 bases to trimming and J lost 1 base, with 14 bases between them. Germline V gene sequence: CDR1 SNHLY, CDR2 FYNNEI. The CDR3 DNA follows: TGTGCCAGCAGGTTCGAAGGGACTCGCACAGATACGCAGTATTTT. Translating gives CASRFEGTRTDTQYF.

This chain connects TRBV27 to TRBJ2-5, with D perhaps matching TRBD2 (5 bases). V shed 6 bases and J shed 5 bases, with 10 bases lying between them. Germline assignment: CDR1 MNHEY and CDR2 SMNVEV (reference sequence). CDR3 length: 12 residues. In DNA, the CDR3 is TGTGCCAGCAGATCCTCGGGGGAGACCCAGTACTTC. Its protein is CASRSSGETQYF.

CDR3 sequence reads: CASSPRAGTNTGELFF. As DNA, the CDR3 is TGCGCCAGCAGCCCGAGAGCGGGAACTAACACCGGGGAGCTGTTTTTT. The chain joins TRBV5-1 to TRBJ2-2, with 7 bases aligning to TRBD2. CDR1 is SGHRS, CDR2 YFSETQ, per germline. V lost 4 bases, J lost 2 bases, and 8 bases stayed unmatched. The CDR3 covers 16 residues.

By frequency in the sample, this clonotype is medium-sized. V usage is TRBV6-5 and J usage is TRBJ1-1, with D uncertain. The CDR3 loop spans 14 amino acids. With 0 bases removed from V and 1 base from J, the gap between germline ends came to 6 bases. Germline V lookup: CDR1 MNHEY, CDR2 SVGAGI. CDR3 sequence: CASSYSRANTEAFF. The CDR3 nucleotides are TGTGCCAGCAGTTACTCGAGGGCGAACACTGAAGCTTTCTTT.

The chain employs TRBV24-1 and TRBJ1-3; TRBD1 matches at 9 bases. The V gene's germline CDR1 is KGHDR and CDR2 SFDVKD. This CDR3 is built from 14 residues. V trimming: 12 bases; J trimming: 4 bases; junction bases outside the gene matches: 9. CDR3 bases: TGTGCCTCCTCCGGGACAGGGTCCGGAAACACCATATATTTT. It specifies CASSGTGSGNTIYF.

The J gene is TRBJ1-1, the V gene TRBV10-1, with TRBD1 identical over 7 bases. The CDR3 is 13 amino acids. The ends lost 5 bases at V and 7 bases at J; junction bases unmatched: 7. Germline-derived CDR1 and CDR2 are WNHNN and SYGVQD (reference sequence). DNA for the CDR3: TGCGCCAGCAGTCCAGGGGGACGGAATGAAGCTTTCTTT. Translated: CASSPGGRNEAFF.

The chain carries TRBV20-1 and TRBJ2-1, with TRBD2 matching 15 bases. Unmatched junction bases numbered 3, after V lost 3 bases and J lost 6 bases. This CDR3 is 15 amino acids long. Germline V gene sequence: CDR1 DFQATT, CDR2 SNEGSKA (reference sequence). The chain's CDR3 is CSASPGLAGGNEQFF. The DNA for the CDR3 is TGCAGTGCTAGCCCGGGACTAGCGGGGGGCAATGAGCAGTTCTTC.

This clonotype was seen more than once but under ten times. The gene calls are TRBV2 and TRBJ2-5; possibly TRBD2 for D (6 bases). The germline CDR1 and CDR2 sequences are SNHLY and FYNNEI. Deletions cut 6 bases from V and 5 bases from J, with 10 bases between. This CDR3 has 12 amino acids. This chain's CDR3 is CASRGRGETQYF. The DNA for the CDR3 is TGTGCCAGCAGGGGTCGGGGGGAGACCCAGTACTTC.

This clonotype was detected a few times. V is TRBV6-6 and J is TRBJ2-1; the D call may be TRBD1 or TRBD2 (5 bases each). This CDR3 contains 17 residues. Trimming stripped 6 bases from V and 1 base from J, with 19 bases between. Germline V gene data show CDR1 as MNHNY and CDR2 as SVGAGI (reference sequence). The CDR3 coding sequence is TGTGCCAGCAGAAATACGGACGGGGCGGAGTCCTACAATGAGCAGTTCTTC. Translation: CASRNTDGAESYNEQFF.

V and J are TRBV6-5 and TRBJ2-2, with D maybe TRBD2 (6 bases). V lost 7 bases to trimming and J lost 6 bases, with 12 bases between them. The CDR3 is 13 amino acids. Germline CDR1 is MNHEY and CDR2 is SVGAGI. CDR3 DNA: TGTGCCAGCACCCTCTCGGGGGCCGGGGAGCTGTTTTTT. It translates to CASTLSGAGELFF.

This clonotype was recorded a few times. The chain has TRBV3-1 and TRBJ2-5; no definite D call. The CDR3 extends over 15 amino acids. Per germline, CDR1 LGHDT and CDR2 YNNKEL (reference sequence). Between the trimmed V and J ends, which lost 0 bases and 2 bases, there was a span of 10 bases. The CDR3 here is CASSQEGRRQETQYF. The CDR3 region has the DNA TGTGCCAGCAGCCAAGAAGGGCGGCGACAAGAGACCCAGTACTTC.

This clonotype showed up just a few times. The J gene is TRBJ2-4, the V gene TRBV20-1, with TRBD2 matching 12 bases. Trimming cost V 1 base and J 0 bases; bases outside gene matches: 1. In germline, CDR1 is DFQATT, CDR2 SNEGSKA (reference sequence). CDR3 length equals 16 residues. The CDR3 loop reads CSARGLAGVAKNIQYF. The CDR3 DNA reads TGCAGTGCTAGAGGACTAGCGGGGGTAGCCAAAAACATTCAGTACTTC.

This clonotype was seen only a few times. The V gene is TRBV20-1, the J gene TRBJ2-3; D remains unclear. CDR3 size: 15 residues. The germline V and J ends were trimmed by 0 bases and 1 base, with 11 bases remaining between them. Germline CDR1 DFQATT, CDR2 SNEGSKA (reference sequence). CDR3 in DNA: TGCAGTGCTAGAGACCGATATGTGGGCACAGATACGCAGTATTTT. Encoded protein: CSARDRYVGTDTQYF.

This clonotype was detected only a few times. The rearrangement links TRBV6-5 to TRBJ1-2; D is unclear. Germline V lookup: CDR1 MNHEY, CDR2 SVGAGI. The CDR3 contains 14 residues. Trimming removed 2 bases at V and 2 bases at J, with 9 bases between. The CDR3 DNA sequence: TGTGCCAGCAGTTACGGAGGGCCCAACTATGGCTACACCTTC. This encodes CASSYGGPNYGYTF.

The chain carries TRBV6-6 and TRBJ1-3, with 7 positions matching TRBD1. CDR1 is MNHNY, CDR2 SVGAGI, per germline (reference sequence). The CDR3 runs to 15 residues. The J segment lost 3 bases and the V segment lost 8 bases, leaving 10 bases of the junction unmatched. CDR3: CASGPAQGGGNTIYF. CDR3 sequence (DNA): TGTGCCAGCGGCCCGGCCCAGGGGGGTGGAAACACCATATATTTT.

The chain combines TRBV5-1 with TRBJ1-1, with D unclear. Trimming removed 2 bases from V and 1 base from J, with 12 bases in between. The CDR3 spans 15 residues. CDR1 is SGHRS, CDR2 YFSETQ, per germline. The CDR3: CASSFSAAGNTEAFF. CDR3 bases: TGCGCCAGCAGCTTTTCGGCAGCCGGGAACACTGAAGCTTTCTTT.

This clonotype was seen only a few times. V gene TRBV4-2 combines with J gene TRBJ2-3; TRBD1 or TRBD2 may be the D gene (5 bases each). The CDR3 extends over 15 amino acids. Germline values: CDR1 LGHNA, CDR2 YNFKEQ. V lost 0 bases and J lost 0, with 7 bases in between. CDR3 coding DNA: TGTGCCAGCAGCCAAGATGGGGGAAGCACAGATACGCAGTATTTT. Translating it yields CASSQDGGSTDTQYF.